This T cell receptor beta chain was documented in a study of blood T cell repertoires in COVID-19. Study information: The analysed material was cDNA or gDNA that came from T cells, B-cell-depleted T cells, or PBMCs.

Sequenced by immunoSEQ multiplex PCR; TCRdb stores in-frame clones only, minus some. The table shows 200,000 to 250,000 clones, with less than 85% occurring only once. V lost 5 bases, J lost 1 base, and 11 bases stayed unmatched. This CDR3 is 17 amino acids long. CDR1 and CDR2 (germline): SEHNR, FQNEAQ (reference sequence). Source material: peripheral blood. The clonotype comes from a woman in her 70s with acute or convalescent COVID-19. The chain joins TRBV7-9 to TRBJ2-3; 8 positions agree with TRBD1. DNA for the CDR3: TGTGCCAGCAGCCAAAATCTAGCGACAGGGGGCACAGATACGCAGTATTTT. It translates to CASSQNLATGGTDTQYF.